This note documents a single T cell receptor beta chain sequence. Libraries were prepared by immunoSEQ multiplex PCR; TCRdb keeps only in-frame clonotypes and omits some of them. The sample consists of 110,000 to 150,000 clones, 82% of them appearing once. The sample belongs to a study of blood T cell repertoires in COVID-19. About the research overall: Sample material is recorded as cDNA or gDNA derived from T cells, B-cell-depleted T cells, or PBMCs.

The CDR3 is 13 residues long. Trimming removed 3 bases from V and 7 bases from J, with 12 bases in between. Germline CDR1 reads MNHEY; CDR2 reads SVGAGI. The J gene is TRBJ1-2, the V gene TRBV6-5, with D unresolved. The sequenced material came from peripheral blood. The receptor comes from a woman of 80 years or more with acute or convalescent COVID-19. The chain's CDR3 is CASSYSERGGYTF. In DNA, the CDR3 is TGTGCCAGCAGTTATTCCGAGCGGGGTGGCTACACCTTC.